Below are 4 T cell receptor beta chains sequenced from a single sample in a study of T cell repertoires in cytomegalovirus infection. Each CDR3 protein is one row after TCRdb ran MiXCR on the reads. The sample lists approximately 1,000,000 distinct CDR3 sequences, around 32% seen once, with around 15% in the top ten. No antigens are known for them. Here the sequenced sample was cultured CD8+ T cells from PBMCs, taken from culture after CMV antigen stimulation. The receptors shown here come from a human donor in good health (CMV status not recorded). Some clones in this sample may be carry-over from other donors' samples.

This clonotype occurred a few times. The chain has TRBV7-6 and TRBJ2-5; D might be TRBD1 or TRBD2, each matching 6 bases. Trimming pared 6 bases from V and 7 bases from J, leaving 24 bases between. Germline V gene lookup returns CDR1 SGHVS and CDR2 FNYEAQ. CDR3 length: 16 residues. As DNA, the CDR3 is TGTGCCAGCAGTCCACCGGGGGCTGACGATGATGTGACCCAGTACTTC. It codes for CASSPPGADDDVTQYF.

The chain has TRBV7-9 and TRBJ2-1; TRBD1 matches at 12 bases. The CDR3 consists of 17 residues. Germline V gives CDR1 SEHNR, CDR2 FQNEAQ (reference sequence). After removal of 5 bases from V and 5 bases from J, the junction contained 10 bases not matched to a gene. The CDR3 region is CASSHKRGQGADNEQFF. In nucleotides, the CDR3 is TGTGCCAGCAGCCACAAGCGGGGACAGGGGGCCGACAATGAGCAGTTCTTC. Based on the CDR3 plus reference TRBV7-9 and TRBJ2-1, the full variable domain is DTGVSQNPRHKITKRGQNVTFRCDPISEHNRLYWYRQTLGQGPEFLTYFQNEAQLEKSRLLSDRFSAERPKGSFSTLEIQRTEQGDSAMYLCASSHKRGQGADNEQFFGPGTRLTVL.

This clonotype has more than one count but fewer than ten. The chain couples TRBV11-2 to TRBJ1-1, with TRBD1 matching 7 bases. This CDR3 has 15 residues. V lost 1 base to trimming and J lost 0 bases; unmatched junction nucleotides: 2. CDR1 SGHAT and CDR2 FQNNGV come from the germline V gene. For the CDR3, the DNA is TGTGCCAGCAGCTTAGGGGACAGATTGAACACTGAAGCTTTCTTT. Amino acids: CASSLGDRLNTEAFF.

The V call is TRBV5-6, the J call TRBJ1-6, with D possibly being TRBD1 (6 bases). CDR3 length: 17 residues. Germline-derived CDR1 and CDR2 are SGHDT and YYEEEE. V was trimmed by 2 bases and J by 7 bases, leaving 19 bases between them. CDR3 in amino acids: CASSFSTRGPINSPLHF. DNA of the CDR3: TGTGCCAGCAGCTTTTCGACCAGGGGACCGATAAATTCACCCCTCCACTTT.